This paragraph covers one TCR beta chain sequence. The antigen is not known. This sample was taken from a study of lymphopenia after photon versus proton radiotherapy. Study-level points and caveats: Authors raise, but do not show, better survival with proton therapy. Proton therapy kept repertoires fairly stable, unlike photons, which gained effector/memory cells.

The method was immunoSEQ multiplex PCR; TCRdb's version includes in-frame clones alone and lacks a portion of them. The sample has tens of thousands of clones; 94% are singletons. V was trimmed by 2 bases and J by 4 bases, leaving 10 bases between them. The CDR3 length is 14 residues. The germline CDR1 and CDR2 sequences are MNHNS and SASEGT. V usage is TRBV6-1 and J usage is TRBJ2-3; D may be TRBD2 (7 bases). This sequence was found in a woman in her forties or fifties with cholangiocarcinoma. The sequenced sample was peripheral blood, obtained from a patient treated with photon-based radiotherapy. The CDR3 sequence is CASSESGGADTQYF. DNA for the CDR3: TGTGCCAGCAGTGAATCGGGGGGCGCAGATACGCAGTATTTT.